This T cell receptor beta chain was found in a study of blood T cell repertoires in COVID-19. Study-level information: Spain, Italy and the United States supplied samples that represented acute and convalescent COVID-19.

Here immunoSEQ multiplex PCR was the method, and the copy in TCRdb shows in-frame clones only, minus some. The sample yields 95,000 to 130,000 clones, around nine tenths seen once. Germline values: CDR1 SGHKS, CDR2 YYEKEE (reference sequence). Trimming shortened V by 4 bases and J by 3 bases, and 20 bases separated the two germline ends. The CDR3 length is 16 residues. The source material was peripheral blood. The receptor was isolated from a human donor with active COVID-19. The donor label of this sample is uncertain. The gene calls are TRBV5-5 and TRBJ2-7, with D perhaps matching TRBD1 (6 bases). Here the CDR3 reads CASSLANRGQHYEQYF. The DNA for the CDR3 is TGTGCCAGCAGCCTTGCAAACCGAGGACAGCACTACGAGCAGTACTTC.